This T cell receptor beta chain was obtained from a study of T-cell reconstitution after alpha-beta-depleted transplantation in children. Findings and limits, study-wide: Several patients had high TCRbeta diversity at day 60; it came from surviving recipient T cells and thymic progenitors. Approximately two months post-transplant, alpha-beta T cells reportedly originated from several hundred expanded graft clones. Newly produced T cells mostly accounted for T-cell counts and diversity one year post-transplant.

TCRbeta library construction was performed incorporating unique molecular identifiers. TCRdb used MiXCR to reprocess the PCR reads, holding one entry per CDR3 protein. The table records about 1,000,000 distinct CDR3 sequences, about 29% of them present only once. This clonotype was detected a few times. The antigen is unknown. The sequencing used PBMCs, mostly from graft donor cells, collected 360 days after TCRalphabeta/CD19-depleted stem cell transplant. This sequence originates from a boy under two years old who had a stem cell transplant for SCID, so the T cells may come from the graft donor.

The CDR3 loop is CASSLPFLLQVATNQPQHF. The DNA for the CDR3 is TGTGCCAGCAGTTTACCGTTCTTACTCCAAGTGGCAACCAATCAGCCCCAGCATTTT. V usage is TRBV6-5 and J usage is TRBJ1-5, with D uncertain. The CDR3 is made up of 19 amino acids. Trimming took 4 bases from V and 3 from J, leaving 25 bases between them. In germline, CDR1 is MNHEY, CDR2 SVGAGI.